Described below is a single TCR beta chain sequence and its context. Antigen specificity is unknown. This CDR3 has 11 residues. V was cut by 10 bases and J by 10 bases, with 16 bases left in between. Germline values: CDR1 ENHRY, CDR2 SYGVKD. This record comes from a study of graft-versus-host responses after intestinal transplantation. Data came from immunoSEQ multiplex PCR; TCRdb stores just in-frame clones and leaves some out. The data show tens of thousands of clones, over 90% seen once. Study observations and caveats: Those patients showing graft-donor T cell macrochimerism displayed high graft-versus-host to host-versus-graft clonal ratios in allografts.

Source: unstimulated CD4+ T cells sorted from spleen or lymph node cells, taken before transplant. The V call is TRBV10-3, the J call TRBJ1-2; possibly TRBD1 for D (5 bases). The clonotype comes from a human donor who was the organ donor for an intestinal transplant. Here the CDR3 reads CATQTPGNYTF. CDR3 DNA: TGTGCCACCCAAACCCCAGGGAACTACACCTTC.